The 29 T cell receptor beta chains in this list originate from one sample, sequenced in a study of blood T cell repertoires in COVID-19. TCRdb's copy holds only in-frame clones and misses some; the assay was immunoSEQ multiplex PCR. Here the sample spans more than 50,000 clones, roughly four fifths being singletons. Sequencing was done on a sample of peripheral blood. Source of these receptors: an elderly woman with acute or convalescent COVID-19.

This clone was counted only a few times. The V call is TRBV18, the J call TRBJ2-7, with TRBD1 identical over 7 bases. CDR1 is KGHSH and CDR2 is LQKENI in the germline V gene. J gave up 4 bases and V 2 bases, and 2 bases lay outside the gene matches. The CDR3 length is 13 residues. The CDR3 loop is CASSPGTDYEQYF. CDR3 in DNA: TGTGCCAGCTCACCAGGGACAGATTACGAGCAGTACTTC.

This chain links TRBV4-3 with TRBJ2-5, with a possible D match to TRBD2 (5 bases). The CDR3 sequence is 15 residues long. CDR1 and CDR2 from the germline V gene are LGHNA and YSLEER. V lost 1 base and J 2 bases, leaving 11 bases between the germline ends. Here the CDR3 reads CASSQVGERQETQYF. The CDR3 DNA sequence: TGCGCCAGCAGCCAAGTGGGAGAGCGACAAGAGACCCAGTACTTC.

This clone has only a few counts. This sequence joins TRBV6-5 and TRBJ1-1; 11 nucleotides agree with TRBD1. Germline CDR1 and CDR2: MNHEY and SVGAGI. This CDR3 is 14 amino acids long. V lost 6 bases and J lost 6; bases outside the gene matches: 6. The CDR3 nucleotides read TGTGCCAGCAGAGGACAGGGGGCGCGGGCTGAAGCTTTCTTT. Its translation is CASRGQGARAEAFF.

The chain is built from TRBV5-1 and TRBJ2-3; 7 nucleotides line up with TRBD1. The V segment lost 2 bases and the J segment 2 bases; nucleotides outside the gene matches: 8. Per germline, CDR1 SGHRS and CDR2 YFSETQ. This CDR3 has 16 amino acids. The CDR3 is CASSLGGQPFTDTQYF. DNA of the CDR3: TGCGCCAGCAGCTTAGGGGGACAGCCTTTCACAGATACGCAGTATTTT.

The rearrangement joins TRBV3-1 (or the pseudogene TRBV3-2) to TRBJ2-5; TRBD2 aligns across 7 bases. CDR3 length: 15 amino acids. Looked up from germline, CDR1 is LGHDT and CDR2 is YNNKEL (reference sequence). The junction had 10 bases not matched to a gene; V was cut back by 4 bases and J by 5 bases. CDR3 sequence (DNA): TGTGCCAGCAGCCCTTCAGGCGGGAGTGGGGAGACCCAGTACTTC. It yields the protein CASSPSGGSGETQYF.

CDR3 DNA: TGCGCCAGCAGCCAAGATCAAACCCGAAGGGGCTATGGCTACACCTTC. This encodes CASSQDQTRRGYGYTF. This sequence joins TRBV4-1 and TRBJ1-2; possibly TRBD1 for D (5 bases). Germline V gene sequence: CDR1 MGHRA, CDR2 YSYEKL. Between the trimmed V and J ends, which lost 0 bases and 4 bases, there was a span of 15 bases. The CDR3 is made up of 16 amino acids.

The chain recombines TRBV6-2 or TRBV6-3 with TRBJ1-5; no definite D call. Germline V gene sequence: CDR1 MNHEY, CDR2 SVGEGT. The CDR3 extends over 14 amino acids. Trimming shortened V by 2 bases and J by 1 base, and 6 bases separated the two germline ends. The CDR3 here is CASSYPPSNQPQHF. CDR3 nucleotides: TGTGCCAGCAGTTACCCCCCGAGCAATCAGCCCCAGCATTTT.

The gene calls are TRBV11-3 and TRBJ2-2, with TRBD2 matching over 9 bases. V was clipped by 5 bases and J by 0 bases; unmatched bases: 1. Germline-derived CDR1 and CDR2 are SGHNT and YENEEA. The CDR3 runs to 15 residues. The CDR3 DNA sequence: TGTGCCAGCAGCGCTAGCGGGACGAACACCGGGGAGCTGTTTTTT. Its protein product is CASSASGTNTGELFF.

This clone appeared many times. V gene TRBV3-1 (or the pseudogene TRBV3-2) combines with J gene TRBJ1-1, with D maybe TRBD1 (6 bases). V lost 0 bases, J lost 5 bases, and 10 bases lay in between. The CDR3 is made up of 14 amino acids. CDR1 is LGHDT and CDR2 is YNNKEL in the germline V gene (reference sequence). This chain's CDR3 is CASSQDRGWTEAFF. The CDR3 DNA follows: TGTGCCAGCAGCCAAGACAGGGGTTGGACTGAAGCTTTCTTT.

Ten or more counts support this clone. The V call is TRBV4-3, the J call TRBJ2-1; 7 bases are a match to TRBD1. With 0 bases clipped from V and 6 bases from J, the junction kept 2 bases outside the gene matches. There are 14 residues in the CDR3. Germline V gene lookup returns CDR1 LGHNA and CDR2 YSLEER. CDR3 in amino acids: CASSQETGINEQFF. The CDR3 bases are TGCGCCAGCAGCCAAGAGACAGGGATCAATGAGCAGTTCTTC.

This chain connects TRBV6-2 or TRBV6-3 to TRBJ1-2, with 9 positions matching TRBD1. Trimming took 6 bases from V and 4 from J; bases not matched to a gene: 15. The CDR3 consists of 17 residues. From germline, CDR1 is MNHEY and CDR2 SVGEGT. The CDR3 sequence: CASSPRLGTGLPYGYTF. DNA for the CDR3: TGTGCCAGCAGCCCCCGATTGGGGACAGGGCTACCCTATGGCTACACCTTC.

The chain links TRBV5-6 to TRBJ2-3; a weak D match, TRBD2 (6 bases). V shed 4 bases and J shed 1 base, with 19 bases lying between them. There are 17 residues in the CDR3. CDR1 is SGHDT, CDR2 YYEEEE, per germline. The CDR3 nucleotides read TGTGCCAGCAGCACCTCCTTATCTAGGAGGGGCACAGATACGCAGTATTTT. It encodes CASSTSLSRRGTDTQYF.

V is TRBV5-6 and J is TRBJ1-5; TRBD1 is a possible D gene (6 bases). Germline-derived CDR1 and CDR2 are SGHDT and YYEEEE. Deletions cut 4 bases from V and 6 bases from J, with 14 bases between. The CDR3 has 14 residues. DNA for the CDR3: TGTGCCAGCAGCCTGGGGGGGGGCGGTCAGCCCCAGCATTTT. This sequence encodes CASSLGGGGQPQHF.

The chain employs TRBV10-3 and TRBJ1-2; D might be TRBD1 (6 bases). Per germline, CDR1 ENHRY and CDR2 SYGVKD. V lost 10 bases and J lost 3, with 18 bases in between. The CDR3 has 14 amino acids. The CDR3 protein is CATSQGNSDYGYTF. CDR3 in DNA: TGTGCCACCAGCCAGGGGAATTCCGACTATGGCTACACCTTC.

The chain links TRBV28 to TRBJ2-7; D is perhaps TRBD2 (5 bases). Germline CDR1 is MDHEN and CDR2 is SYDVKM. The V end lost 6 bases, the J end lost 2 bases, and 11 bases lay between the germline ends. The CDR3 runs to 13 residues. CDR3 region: CASSRGPAYEQYF. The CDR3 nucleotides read TGTGCCAGCAGCCGCGGGCCCGCCTACGAGCAGTACTTC.

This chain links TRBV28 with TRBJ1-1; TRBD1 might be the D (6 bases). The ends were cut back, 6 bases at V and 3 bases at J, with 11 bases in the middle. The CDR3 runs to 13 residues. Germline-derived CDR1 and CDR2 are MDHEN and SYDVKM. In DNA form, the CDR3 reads TGTGCCAGCAGACCAGGGGTTTACACTGAAGCTTTCTTT. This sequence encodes CASRPGVYTEAFF. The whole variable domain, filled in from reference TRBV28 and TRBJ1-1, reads DVKVTQSSRYLVKRTGEKVFLECVQDMDHENMFWYRQDPGLGLRLIYFSYDVKMKEKGDIPEGYSVSREKKERFSLILESASTNQTSMYLCASRPGVYTEAFFGQGTRLTVV.

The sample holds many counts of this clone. CDR3 loop: CASRKDMVLETQYF. The CDR3 DNA sequence: TGTGCCAGCAGAAAAGACATGGTACTGGAGACCCAGTACTTC. The chain carries TRBV6-5 and TRBJ2-5; D gene unclear. V was shortened by 6 bases and J by 5 bases, with 16 bases between the two germline ends. This CDR3 region has 14 residues. CDR1 and CDR2 from the germline V gene are MNHEY and SVGAGI.

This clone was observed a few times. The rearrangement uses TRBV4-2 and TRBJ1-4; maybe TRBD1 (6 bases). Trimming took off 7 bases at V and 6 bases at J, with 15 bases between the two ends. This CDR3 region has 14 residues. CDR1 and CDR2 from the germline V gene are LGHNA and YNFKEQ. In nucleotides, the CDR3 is TGTGCCAGCACCAGCACAGGGCGGCATGAAAAACTGTTTTTT. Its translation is CASTSTGRHEKLFF.

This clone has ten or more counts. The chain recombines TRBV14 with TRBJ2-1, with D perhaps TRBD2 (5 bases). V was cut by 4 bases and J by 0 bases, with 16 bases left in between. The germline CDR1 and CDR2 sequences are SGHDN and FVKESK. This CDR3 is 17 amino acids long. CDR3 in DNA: TGTGCCAGCAGCCCGCGGAGCGGCATGAGCTCCTACAATGAGCAGTTCTTC. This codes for CASSPRSGMSSYNEQFF. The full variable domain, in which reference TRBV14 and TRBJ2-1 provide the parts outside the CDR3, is EAGVTQFPSHSVIEKGQTVTLRCDPISGHDNLYWYRRVMGKEIKFLLHFVKESKQDESGMPNNRFLAERTGGTYSTLKVQPAELEDSGVYFCASSPRSGMSSYNEQFFGPGTRLTVL.

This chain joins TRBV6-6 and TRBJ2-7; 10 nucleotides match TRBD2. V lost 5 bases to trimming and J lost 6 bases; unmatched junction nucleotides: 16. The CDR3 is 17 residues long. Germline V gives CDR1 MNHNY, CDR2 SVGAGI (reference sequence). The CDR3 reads CASSPNLAGANQREQYF. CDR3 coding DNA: TGTGCCAGCAGTCCCAATCTAGCGGGAGCAAACCAGCGCGAGCAGTACTTC.

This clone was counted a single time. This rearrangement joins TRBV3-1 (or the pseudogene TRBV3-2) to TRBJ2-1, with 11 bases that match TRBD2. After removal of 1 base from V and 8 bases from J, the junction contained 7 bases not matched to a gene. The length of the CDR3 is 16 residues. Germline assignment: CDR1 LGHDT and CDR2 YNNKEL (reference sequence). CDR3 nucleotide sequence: TGTGCCAGCAGCCAAGGCGGGGGACTAGCGGTCCATGAGCAGTTCTTC. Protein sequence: CASSQGGGLAVHEQFF.

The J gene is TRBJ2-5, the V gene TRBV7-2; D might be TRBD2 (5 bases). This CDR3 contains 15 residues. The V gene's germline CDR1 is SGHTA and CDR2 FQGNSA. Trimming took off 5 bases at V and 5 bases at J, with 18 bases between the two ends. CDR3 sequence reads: CASSPDGVPRETQYF. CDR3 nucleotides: TGTGCCAGCAGCCCCGACGGGGTTCCCCGGGAGACCCAGTACTTC.

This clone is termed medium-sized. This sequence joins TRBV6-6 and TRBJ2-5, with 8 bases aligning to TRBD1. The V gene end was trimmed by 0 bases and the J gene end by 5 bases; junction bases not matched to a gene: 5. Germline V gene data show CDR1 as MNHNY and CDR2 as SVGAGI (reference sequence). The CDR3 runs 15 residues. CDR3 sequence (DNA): TGTGCCAGCAGTTACTCGCGGACAGGGACGGAGACCCAGTACTTC. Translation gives CASSYSRTGTETQYF.

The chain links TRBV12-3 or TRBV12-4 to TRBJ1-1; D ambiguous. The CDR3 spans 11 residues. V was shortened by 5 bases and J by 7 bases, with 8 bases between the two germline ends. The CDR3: CASSEVREAFF. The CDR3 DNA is TGTGCCAGCAGTGAGGTTCGTGAAGCTTTCTTT.

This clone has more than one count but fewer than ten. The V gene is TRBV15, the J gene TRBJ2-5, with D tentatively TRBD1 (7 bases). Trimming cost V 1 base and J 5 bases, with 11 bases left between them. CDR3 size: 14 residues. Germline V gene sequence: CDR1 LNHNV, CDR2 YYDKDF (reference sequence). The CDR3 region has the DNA TGTGCCACCAGCAGAGGGTCAGGGGGGGAGACCCAGTACTTC. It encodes CATSRGSGGETQYF.

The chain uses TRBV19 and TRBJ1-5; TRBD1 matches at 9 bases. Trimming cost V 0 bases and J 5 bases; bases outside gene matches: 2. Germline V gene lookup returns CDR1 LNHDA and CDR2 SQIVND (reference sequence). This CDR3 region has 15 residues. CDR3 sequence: CASSIEGQGDQPQHF. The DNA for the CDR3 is TGTGCCAGTAGTATAGAGGGACAGGGAGATCAGCCCCAGCATTTT.

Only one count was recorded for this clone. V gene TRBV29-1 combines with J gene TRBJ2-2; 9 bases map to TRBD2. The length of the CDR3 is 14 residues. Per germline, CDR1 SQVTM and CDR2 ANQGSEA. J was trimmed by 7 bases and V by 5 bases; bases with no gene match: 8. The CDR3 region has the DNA TGCAGCGTTCTGCGGGAGGGCCTGAGCGGGGAGCTGTTTTTT. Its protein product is CSVLREGLSGELFF.

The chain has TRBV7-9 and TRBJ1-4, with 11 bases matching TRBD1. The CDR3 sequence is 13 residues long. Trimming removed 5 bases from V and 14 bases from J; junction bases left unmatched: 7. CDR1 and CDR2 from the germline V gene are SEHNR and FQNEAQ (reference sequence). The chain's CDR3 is CASSRGQGAYLFF. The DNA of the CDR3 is TGTGCCAGCAGCCGCGGACAGGGGGCGTACCTGTTTTTT.

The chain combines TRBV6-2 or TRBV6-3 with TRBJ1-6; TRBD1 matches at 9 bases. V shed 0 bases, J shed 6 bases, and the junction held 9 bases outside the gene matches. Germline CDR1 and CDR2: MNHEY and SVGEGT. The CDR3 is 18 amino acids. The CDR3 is CASSYSKGWGQGNSPLHF. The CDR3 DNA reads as TGTGCCAGCAGTTACTCTAAAGGATGGGGACAGGGTAATTCACCCCTCCACTTT.